One sample yielded the 20 T cell receptor beta chains listed below, sequenced in a study of blood T cells in healthy people across ages. PCR was performed a second time for about 7 to 12 cycles using a sample-barcoded 5' primer and a J-beta primer mix. TCRdb analysed the 5' RACE reads with MiXCR anew, one entry per CDR3 protein. This table holds more than 1,400,000 distinct CDR3 sequences, 42% found once. The material sequenced was blood. These receptor sequences come from a woman younger than 30 in good health.

The J gene is TRBJ1-1, the V gene TRBV3-1; TRBD1 aligns across 7 bases. V was pared by 2 bases and J by 9 bases, with 3 bases of the junction left unmatched. The CDR3 covers 12 residues. Germline V gene data show CDR1 as LGHDT and CDR2 as YNNKEL (reference sequence). The CDR3 region is CASSQRDSKAFF. The CDR3 region has the DNA TGTGCCAGCAGCCAACGGGACAGTAAAGCTTTCTTT.

This chain connects TRBV30 to TRBJ2-1, with TRBD2 matching 9 bases. Germline CDR1 and CDR2: GTSNPN and SVGIG (reference sequence). This CDR3 is 17 amino acids long. V shed 3 bases and J 2 bases; nucleotides not matched to a gene: 11. This CDR3 is CAWRTSGTIFPYNEQFF. CDR3 DNA: TGTGCCTGGAGGACTAGCGGAACTATCTTTCCCTACAATGAGCAGTTCTTC.

As regards this clonotype: The junction departs from the called germline gene at one end, perhaps through a read error. The chain links TRBV5-1 to TRBJ2-3; D gene ambiguous. Germline values: CDR1 SGHRS, CDR2 YFSETQ. The CDR3 is made up of 15 amino acids. The CDR3 bases are TGCACCAGCAGCTTGGCAGCGAAGGCTACAGATACGCAGTATTTT. Translation gives CTSSLAAKATDTQYF.

The chain links TRBV6-6 to TRBJ1-4, with D maybe TRBD1 (6 bases). The CDR3 loop spans 14 amino acids. In germline, CDR1 is MNHNY, CDR2 SVGAGI (reference sequence). V dropped 6 bases and J dropped 8 bases, with 16 bases sitting between them. The CDR3 sequence is CASRSTGSGEKLFF. DNA for the CDR3: TGTGCCAGCAGATCCACAGGGAGCGGAGAAAAACTGTTTTTT.

The chain links TRBV12-3 or TRBV12-4 to TRBJ1-4, with a tentative D call TRBD1 (6 bases). This CDR3 spans 17 amino acids. V shed 5 bases and J shed 4 bases, with 20 bases lying between them. CDR3 nucleotides: TGTGCCAGCAGTCCAGGGGCGGTGCAGCAGTTTAATGAAAAACTGTTTTTT. Translated, it gives CASSPGAVQQFNEKLFF.

In its sample, this clonotype was seen a few times. This chain joins TRBV12-3 or TRBV12-4 and TRBJ2-1, with D perhaps assigned TRBD1 or TRBD2 (5 bases each). V gave up 5 bases and J gave up 5 bases, with 16 bases separating them. The CDR3 has 15 residues. Here the CDR3 reads CASSPGTTGNNEQFF. CDR3 sequence (DNA): TGTGCCAGCAGTCCGGGGACCACGGGGAACAATGAGCAGTTCTTC.

This clonotype turned up a few times. The chain uses TRBV28 and TRBJ1-2; TRBD1 matches 7 bases. The V and J ends lost 3 bases and 6 bases, in that order; junction bases with no gene match: 13. The CDR3 has 16 amino acids. Germline-derived CDR1 and CDR2 are MDHEN and SYDVKM. CDR3 loop: CASSFSLTGRFDGYTF. The CDR3 DNA follows: TGTGCCAGCAGTTTCTCCCTGACAGGGAGGTTCGATGGCTACACCTTC.

In its sample, this clonotype was seen a few times. The chain employs TRBV10-3 and TRBJ2-1; 15 bases match TRBD2. CDR1 is ENHRY and CDR2 is SYGVKD in the germline V gene. The CDR3 is 16 amino acids. Trimming cost V 3 bases and J 7 bases; bases outside gene matches: 4. CDR3: CAISDSGTSGGNEQFF. The CDR3 DNA sequence: TGTGCCATCAGTGACTCCGGGACTAGCGGGGGGAATGAGCAGTTCTTC.

This clonotype was found a few times. This sequence joins TRBV7-9 and TRBJ1-2; TRBD1 agrees at 10 bases. The V and J ends lost 3 bases and 7 bases, in that order; junction bases with no gene match: 5. CDR3 length: 14 residues. The germline CDR1 and CDR2 sequences are SEHNR and FQNEAQ (reference sequence). DNA of the CDR3: TGTGCCAGCAGCTTTGGGACAGGGGATCGTGGCTACACCTTC. It codes for CASSFGTGDRGYTF.

J is TRBJ2-7 and V is TRBV11-2, with a weak D call TRBD2 (6 bases). The V gene lost 2 bases and the J gene lost 4 bases, with 12 bases spanning the gap. Per germline, CDR1 SGHAT and CDR2 FQNNGV. The CDR3 runs to 14 residues. CDR3 sequence reads: CASSLISGVYEQYF. The CDR3 DNA is TGTGCCAGCAGCTTAATTAGCGGAGTTTACGAGCAGTACTTC.

J is TRBJ2-2 and V is TRBV28; D not certain. The CDR3 contains 17 residues. Germline CDR1 reads MDHEN; CDR2 reads SYDVKM. The V end was cut by 1 base, the J end by 2 bases, with 14 bases between. The DNA for the CDR3 is TGTGCCAGCAGTTTATTGGGTCGAGGCCGAAACACCGGGGAGCTGTTTTTT. It specifies CASSLLGRGRNTGELFF.

This clonotype was observed once. The rearrangement joins TRBV12-3 or TRBV12-4 to TRBJ2-6; possible D gene TRBD2, 6 bases. CDR3 size: 16 residues. V lost 8 bases and J 5 bases, leaving 19 bases between the germline ends. CDR3 sequence reads: CASRGKRVSRANVLTF. The CDR3 DNA is TGTGCCAGCCGGGGGAAAAGGGTATCTAGGGCCAACGTCCTGACTTTC.

The table lists this clonotype with many counts. The V and J genes are TRBV20-1 and TRBJ1-4; 7 nucleotides agree with TRBD1. Looked up from germline, CDR1 is DFQATT and CDR2 is SNEGSKA (reference sequence). This CDR3 is built from 12 residues. The ends lost 8 bases at V and 5 bases at J; junction bases unmatched: 5. The CDR3, as DNA: TGCAGTCTTCAGGGGGGCAATGAAAAACTGTTTTTT. Translation gives CSLQGGNEKLFF.

The genes are TRBV2 and TRBJ2-7, with 8 bases fitting TRBD2. V shed 8 bases, J shed 2 bases, and the junction held 5 bases outside the gene matches. Looked up from germline, CDR1 is SNHLY and CDR2 is FYNNEI. This CDR3 has 13 amino acids. The CDR3 region has the DNA TGTGCCAGCGCGCGGGAGGTCACCTACGAGCAGTACTTC. Amino acids: CASAREVTYEQYF.

The CDR3 protein is CASSRGLAGDEFF. The CDR3 DNA is TGTGCCAGCAGTCGAGGACTAGCGGGAGATGAGTTCTTC. The chain couples TRBV9 to TRBJ2-1; 13 bases line up with TRBD2. The CDR3 is 13 residues long. The V segment lost 5 bases and the J segment 14 bases; nucleotides outside the gene matches: 7. The germline V gene encodes CDR1 SGDLS and CDR2 YYNGEE.

In this sample, this clonotype turned up a few times. V and J are TRBV7-9 and TRBJ1-2; D is possibly TRBD1 (6 bases). CDR3 length: 13 amino acids. The germline V gene encodes CDR1 SEHNR and CDR2 FQNEAQ (reference sequence). V lost 7 bases, J lost 8 bases, and 17 bases lay in between. The CDR3 is CASTPGGAHGYTF. The DNA of the CDR3 is TGTGCCAGCACCCCCGGGGGGGCGCACGGCTACACCTTC.

The chain is built from TRBV12-3 or TRBV12-4 and TRBJ2-4; perhaps TRBD2 as D (7 bases). The J call may be incorrect, as the DNA end agrees better with TRBJ2-7. The CDR3 has 14 residues. The CDR3 loop reads CASRQGGARDEQYF. Written as DNA, the CDR3 is TGTGCCAGCAGACAAGGGGGGGCGAGGGACGAGCAGTACTTC.

This clonotype turned up a few times. An end of the junction does not agree with germline; a read error may underlie this. The gene calls are TRBV12-3 or TRBV12-4 and TRBJ2-1; D remains unclear. The CDR3 is made up of 14 amino acids. The CDR3 bases are TGTGCCAGCAAGGTACGGAGCTCCTACAATGGGCAGTTCTTC. It codes for CASKVRSSYNGQFF.

The chain recombines TRBV10-3 with TRBJ2-3, with TRBD2 identical over 9 bases. V lost 6 bases and J lost 1; bases outside the gene matches: 2. The CDR3 is 14 amino acids. Germline loops: CDR1 ENHRY, CDR2 SYGVKD. The chain's CDR3 is CAISRTSGTDTQYF. In DNA form, the CDR3 reads TGTGCCATCAGCCGGACTAGCGGCACAGATACGCAGTATTTT.

A few counts support this clonotype. The chain couples TRBV6-4 to TRBJ2-3, with TRBD2 matching 12 bases. J lost 1 base, V lost 3 bases, and 11 bases had no gene match. The CDR3 totals 19 residues. In germline, CDR1 is MRHNA, CDR2 SNTAGT. This chain's CDR3 is CASSELAGGLASRTDTQYF. The CDR3 DNA reads as TGTGCCAGCAGTGAACTAGCGGGGGGCCTAGCCTCTCGCACAGATACGCAGTATTTT.